The 8 T cell receptor beta chains presented below share a single source sample, sequenced in a study of vaccination effects on CD4 cells after COVID-19. Assay: immunoSEQ multiplex PCR; the TCRdb copy retains only in-frame clones and omits some. The sample has fewer than 25,000 clones, under 75% seen once; the top ten hold roughly an eighth. These TCRs are of unknown antigen specificity. Expansion of antigen-specific CD4+ T cells with viral peptide pools was carried out by the ViraFEST assay before sequencing. An approximately ten-day culture period preceded the isolation of CD4+ T cells. According to the study, vaccine recipients showed no prior SARS-CoV-2 infection and negative nucleocapsid antibodies. Source: CD4+ T cells from PBMCs cultured with HCoV-OC43 spike peptides, taken before COVID-19 vaccination. Subset reported: HCoV-OC43 spike overlapping peptide pool stimulation. The receptor source for this set is a human donor who received a COVID-19 vaccine.

This clone appeared a single time. This chain connects TRBV3-1 (or the pseudogene TRBV3-2) to TRBJ1-1; TRBD1 might be the D (5 bases). The V and J ends lost 4 bases and 7 bases respectively, with 16 bases between them. Germline values: CDR1 LGHDT, CDR2 YNNKEL (reference sequence). The CDR3 is made up of 14 amino acids. The CDR3 region is CASSPRDDSLEAFF. Here the CDR3 DNA reads TGTGCCAGCAGCCCCCGGGACGATTCCCTTGAAGCTTTCTTT.

The genes are TRBV19 and TRBJ1-6; a possible D gene is TRBD1 (5 bases). The germline V gene encodes CDR1 LNHDA and CDR2 SQIVND (reference sequence). The CDR3 runs 13 residues. V lost 9 bases, J lost 7 bases, and 13 bases lay in between. The CDR3 DNA reads as TGTGCCAGCGCAGTCCCAGGGAATTCACCCCTCCACTTT. Translated, it gives CASAVPGNSPLHF.

The gene calls are TRBV10-3 and TRBJ1-2, with 9 bases identical to TRBD1. Trimming at V came to 8 bases and at J to 8 bases, leaving 9 bases not matched to a gene. Germline-derived CDR1 and CDR2 are ENHRY and SYGVKD. The CDR3 is made up of 13 amino acids. CDR3 DNA: TGTGCCATCCATGCCCGGGACAGGGACGGCTACACCTTC. Amino acid sequence: CAIHARDRDGYTF.

The chain links TRBV5-1 to TRBJ2-1; 7 bases are a match to TRBD1. V shed 3 bases, J shed 4 bases, and the junction held 4 bases outside the gene matches. CDR3 length: 14 residues. The germline V gene encodes CDR1 SGHRS and CDR2 YFSETQ. This chain's CDR3 is CASSSGQTYNEQFF. The CDR3 DNA reads as TGCGCCAGCAGCTCGGGACAGACTTACAATGAGCAGTTCTTC.

The rearrangement joins TRBV20-1 to TRBJ2-1, with unresolved D. V was clipped by 6 bases and J by 9 bases, with 12 bases between them. Looked up from germline, CDR1 is DFQATT and CDR2 is SNEGSKA (reference sequence). The CDR3 consists of 11 residues. The CDR3 loop reads CSAERSREQFF. The DNA for the CDR3 is TGCAGTGCGGAAAGGAGTCGTGAGCAGTTCTTC.

This clone was found once. The V call is TRBV7-9, the J call TRBJ1-5; D gene unclear. Looked up from germline, CDR1 is SEHNR and CDR2 is FQNEAQ (reference sequence). The CDR3 has 12 amino acids. The ends were cut back, 5 bases at V and 5 bases at J, with 7 bases in the middle. The CDR3 nucleotides read TGTGCCAGCAGCATAACCGATCAGCCCCAGCATTTT. Translated, it gives CASSITDQPQHF. The whole variable domain, remainder taken from reference TRBV7-9 and TRBJ1-5, is DTGVSQNPRHKITKRGQNVTFRCDPISEHNRLYWYRQTLGQGPEFLTYFQNEAQLEKSRLLSDRFSAERPKGSFSTLEIQRTEQGDSAMYLCASSITDQPQHFGDGTRLSIL.

The chain combines TRBV19 with TRBJ2-7, with 9 bases matching TRBD1. Germline V gives CDR1 LNHDA, CDR2 SQIVND (reference sequence). CDR3 size: 13 residues. V lost 3 bases and J lost 3; bases outside the gene matches: 0. CDR3 nucleotides: TGTGCCAGTAGTATGGACAGGGGCTACGAGCAGTACTTC. This codes for CASSMDRGYEQYF.

The V call is TRBV5-4, the J call TRBJ2-2; 14 positions agree with TRBD2. CDR1 and CDR2 from the germline V gene are SGHNT and YYREEE (reference sequence). After removal of 0 bases from V and 1 base from J, the junction contained 5 bases not matched to a gene. There are 19 residues in the CDR3. The CDR3 reads CASSLGGLAGGRNTGELFF. The CDR3 nucleotides are TGTGCCAGCAGCTTGGGAGGACTAGCGGGGGGAAGGAACACCGGGGAGCTGTTTTTT.